The subject of this entry is one TCR beta chain. Sorted cells numbering 20,000 to 1,000,000, with 10%, 30% or 50% RNA, yielded the naive CD8 libraries. The data were taken from a study of molecular identifiers for immune sequencing clone quantification. Libraries of bulk TCR were made by previously described methods (with listed TCR primers). TCRdb passed the PCR reads through MiXCR, listing each CDR3 protein once. The sample holds approximately 680,000 distinct CDR3 sequences, over 25% seen once. Germline loops: CDR1 MNHEY, CDR2 SMNVEV (reference sequence). CDR3 length: 11 amino acids. Trimming shortened V by 10 bases and J by 5 bases, and 11 bases separated the two germline ends.

The V gene is TRBV27, the J gene TRBJ1-1; a possible D gene is TRBD1 (6 bases). The origin of this receptor is a human donor in good health. Some libraries in this study had Jurkat cell RNA spiked in. Sequences were obtained from naive CD8+ T cells from blood, with Jurkat cell RNA spiked in. Subset meaning: FACS-sorted CD8+CD4-CCR7+CD45RA+ naive T cells. CDR3 nucleotides: TGTGCCACAGGACAGCCTACTGAAGCTTTCTTT. Translating gives CATGQPTEAFF.